This T cell receptor (beta chain) was profiled in a study of beta chain features in type 1 diabetes. Study conclusions and caveats: More deletions and fewer insertions at VDJ junctions were found in patients with type 1 diabetes. Cells with high TCR expression could be over-represented by cDNA sequencing.

On this clone itself: As yet, its antigen is unknown. A junction boundary mismatches the germline segment, possibly from a read error.

The CDR3 totals 12 residues. Germline CDR1 and CDR2: SGDLS and YYNGEE. The whole isolated RNA underwent reverse transcription, so sequencing captured expressed TCRB transcripts. The data were produced by immunoSEQ multiplex PCR, yet TCRdb's version contains in-frame clones alone and is incomplete. The profile covers 65,000 to 100,000 clones, with roughly 34% appearing a single time and 0.4% to 0.55% taken by the ten largest. One heparinised draw, averaging about 0.11 L, was taken per donor. The receptor comes from a woman under 30 in good health. The rearrangement links TRBV9 to TRBJ2-3; the D gene is possibly TRBD1 (5 bases). Sample: stem cell memory CD4+ T cells from blood. CDR3 in DNA: TGTGCCAGCAGCGTAGGCGAGACAGAGTCACATTTT. Translation gives CASSVGETESHF.